This T cell receptor (beta chain) derives from a study of post-analysis software for immune sequencing data. A word on this clonotype: Its antigen is undetermined.

Study conclusions and caveats: Patients carried five TRBV segments more frequently than controls did, and TRBV5-6, TRBV5-1 and TRBV20-1 were among them. When compared against controls, multiple sclerosis patients showed significantly lower normalized Chao1 diversity.

The CDR3 has 14 amino acids. Germline V gives CDR1 DFQATT, CDR2 SNEGSKA (reference sequence). Trimming at V came to 1 base and at J to 6 bases, leaving 5 bases not matched to a gene. Prepared libraries of TCR beta cDNA carried unique molecular identifiers. TCRdb ran MiXCR on the PCR reads and lists one entry per CDR3 protein. The table has about 540,000 distinct CDR3 sequences, approximately 34% seen once. Sequences were obtained from blood. The rearrangement joins TRBV20-1 to TRBJ2-3; 9 nucleotides match TRBD2. This sequence originates from a girl aged 2-17 years with multiple sclerosis. DNA for the CDR3: TGCAGTGCTAGAGGCCCAGCGGGGGGCGATACGCAGTATTTT. This gives the protein CSARGPAGGDTQYF.